The 28 T cell receptor beta chains below all came from one sample that was sequenced in a study of breast tumors, draining lymph nodes, adjacent tissues (dated by TCRdb to 2016 to 2017). The lymph node samples were taken from the axillary draining lymph nodes of breast cancer patients. The receptor library was made with multiplex PCR. Sequencing relied on an Illumina HiSeq 2000. TCRdb itself trimmed the public reads at Q25 with fastp, ran MiXCR and retained productive beta chains. All rows with the same CDR3 protein become a single entry with the most common DNA and genes. The sample includes over 250,000 distinct CDR3 sequences, with around 31% observed a single time. Clones ranked in the top ten supply 0.85% to 1.2% of the sample. The sequencing input was axillary lymph node tissue. These receptors all stem from a female donor with breast cancer. Some clones in this sample may be carry-over from other donors' samples.

This clonotype has a count of ten or more. This rearrangement joins TRBV7-3 to TRBJ2-3; TRBD2 matches 9 bases. The CDR3 consists of 16 residues. The V gene's germline CDR1 is SGHTA and CDR2 FQGTGA. V trimming: 5 bases; J trimming: 4 bases; junction bases outside the gene matches: 10. The CDR3 DNA is TGTGCCAGCAGCCCCGGAGGCGGGAGGGCCCCAGATACGCAGTATTTT. It codes for CASSPGGGRAPDTQYF.

This clonotype was observed many times. The gene calls are TRBV20-1 and TRBJ2-3; 7 bases match TRBD2. The V segment lost 6 bases and the J segment 2 bases; nucleotides outside the gene matches: 2. In germline, CDR1 is DFQATT, CDR2 SNEGSKA (reference sequence). This CDR3 has 12 amino acids. For the CDR3, the DNA is TGCAGTGCCCGGGGGGACACAGATACGCAGTATTTT. The encoded protein is CSARGDTDTQYF.

This clonotype was observed many times. A much more abundant neighbour one base away suggests this may be a read error. J is TRBJ2-5 and V is TRBV20-1; unclear D gene. Germline V CDR1 and CDR2: DFQATT, SNEGSKA (reference sequence). The CDR3 extends over 11 amino acids. CDR3 sequence: CSAQHQETQSF. The CDR3 DNA is TGCAGTGCTCAACACCAAGAGACCCAGTCCTTC.

Many counts were recorded for this clonotype. At one end, the junction sequence differs from germline, possibly due to a read error. This chain uses TRBV7-9 with TRBJ1-6, with D tentatively TRBD1 (5 bases). CDR3 length equals 15 residues. CDR1 and CDR2 (germline): SEHNR, FQNEAQ (reference sequence). The CDR3 region is CASSSLVQGSSTLHF. The CDR3 DNA reads TGTGCCAGCAGCTCCTTGGTGCAGGGATCTTCAACCCTCCACTTT.

This clonotype has only a few counts. Being one base from a much bigger clone, this may be a read error. The chain recombines TRBV7-9 with TRBJ2-7; D unresolved. Per germline, CDR1 SEHNR and CDR2 FQNEAQ (reference sequence). There are 15 residues in the CDR3. CDR3 sequence: CASSLGALASYEQHF. The CDR3 DNA follows: TGTGCCAGCAGCTTAGGAGCACTTGCCTCCTACGAGCAGCACTTC.

This clonotype was counted many times. This sequence joins TRBV14 and TRBJ2-3; tentatively, D is TRBD2 (6 bases). CDR3 size: 15 residues. V was trimmed by 3 bases and J by 2 bases, leaving 12 bases between them. Germline V gives CDR1 SGHDN, CDR2 FVKESK. The CDR3 coding sequence is TGTGCCAGCAGCCAGCAGCGGGTGTTCACAGATACGCAGTATTTT. It encodes CASSQQRVFTDTQYF.

Regarding this clonotype: A read error may produce the germline difference seen at one junction end. This sequence joins TRBV7-2 and TRBJ2-2; 9 bases line up with TRBD1. Germline CDR1 and CDR2: SGHTA and FQGNSA. CDR3 length: 16 residues. CDR3 sequence: CASSYTGGTNTGELSW. The CDR3 coding sequence is TGTGCCAGCAGTTATACAGGGGGCACGAACACCGGGGAGCTGTCTTGG.

There are many counts of this clonotype. The J gene is TRBJ2-1, the V gene TRBV19; D gene uncertain. The V gene lost 3 bases and the J gene lost 0 bases, with 12 bases spanning the gap. This CDR3 has 16 residues. Germline CDR1 reads LNHDA; CDR2 reads SQIVND (reference sequence). The CDR3: CASSIGNQYSYNEQFF. CDR3 nucleotides: TGTGCCAGTAGTATTGGCAACCAGTACTCCTACAATGAGCAGTTCTTC.

This clonotype has a count of ten or more. The chain uses TRBV5-1 and TRBJ2-1; D is unclear. V lost 0 bases, J lost 4 bases, and 14 bases lay in between. The length of the CDR3 is 16 residues. The germline V gene has CDR1 SGHRS and CDR2 YFSETQ. For the CDR3, the DNA is TGCGCCAGCAGCTTGGGGCTAGATGTTAATTACAATGAGCAGTTCTTC. Its protein product is CASSLGLDVNYNEQFF. The full variable domain, with the rest looked up from reference TRBV5-1 and TRBJ2-1, is KAGVTQTPRYLIKTRGQQVTLSCSPISGHRSVSWYQQTPGQGLQFLFEYFSETQRNKGNFPGRFSGRQFSNSRSEMNVSTLELGDSALYLCASSLGLDVNYNEQFFGPGTRLTVL.

Turning to this clonotype: The missing conserved phenylalanine or tryptophan at the end of this CDR3 makes a read error likely. This CDR3 reads CASSFAAGGGYNEQFL. For the CDR3, the DNA is TGTGCCAGCAGTTTCGCGGCGGGAGGGGGGTACAATGAGCAGTTCCTC. J is TRBJ2-1 and V is TRBV12-3 or TRBV12-4, with 9 bases that match TRBD2. The CDR3 loop spans 16 amino acids. V dropped 3 bases and J dropped 4; count of bases not matched to a gene: 7.

In its sample, this clonotype was seen many times. The CDR3 DNA reads as TGCAGCGTTGAAGTTGGTAGCGGGAGTGGGGATACGCAGTATTTT. Residues: CSVEVGSGSGDTQYF. This rearrangement joins TRBV29-1 to TRBJ2-3; 9 bases agree with TRBD2. CDR3 length: 15 amino acids. J lost 6 bases, V lost 1 base, and 8 bases had no gene match. Germline V gene data show CDR1 as SQVTM and CDR2 as ANQGSEA.

This clonotype has only a few counts. The chain joins TRBV28 to TRBJ1-2; 9 bases are shared with TRBD1. After removal of 3 bases from V and 7 bases from J, the junction contained 3 bases not matched to a gene. Germline CDR1 is MDHEN and CDR2 is SYDVKM. This CDR3 has 13 residues. This chain's CDR3 is CASSFYRGLGYTF. CDR3 nucleotide sequence: TGTGCCAGCAGTTTCTACAGGGGGCTTGGCTACACCTTC.

This clonotype was observed a handful of times. The rearrangement uses TRBV10-2 and TRBJ1-1; D not certain. Germline V gene lookup returns CDR1 WSHSY and CDR2 SAAADI. V shed 0 bases and J shed 1 base, with 6 bases lying between them. The CDR3 length is 14 residues. CDR3 loop: CASSESDPNTEAFF. In nucleotides, the CDR3 is TGCGCCAGCAGTGAGTCAGACCCGAACACTGAAGCTTTCTTT.

The chain uses TRBV10-3 and TRBJ1-6, with no clear D. V lost 2 bases to trimming and J lost 13 bases, with 12 bases between them. Germline CDR1 and CDR2: ENHRY and SYGVKD. There are 13 residues in the CDR3. In DNA form, the CDR3 reads TGTGCCATCAGTGAGACCCTAAATAGTCCCCTCCACTTT. Translation gives CAISETLNSPLHF.

This clonotype was picked up many times. CDR3 sequence reads: CSASSITTHNEQFF. In DNA, the CDR3 is TGCAGTGCTAGCTCGATTACGACTCACAATGAGCAGTTCTTC. The chain carries TRBV20-1 and TRBJ2-1; no clear D. Looked up from germline, CDR1 is DFQATT and CDR2 is SNEGSKA (reference sequence). The CDR3 extends over 14 amino acids. V was shortened by 3 bases and J by 5 bases, with 14 bases between the two germline ends.

This chain connects TRBV12-3 or TRBV12-4 to TRBJ2-2, with 13 bases identical to TRBD2. The CDR3 consists of 19 residues. Unmatched junction bases numbered 7, after V lost 1 base and J lost 2 bases. The CDR3 region has the DNA TGTGCCAGCAGTTTAGGACTAGCGGGAGGACCTCCTAACACCGGGGAGCTGTTTTTT. This sequence encodes CASSLGLAGGPPNTGELFF.

This clonotype occurred many times. This sequence joins TRBV20-1 and TRBJ1-5; D is undetermined. The V and J ends lost 6 bases and 1 base respectively, with 16 bases between them. CDR1 DFQATT and CDR2 SNEGSKA come from the germline V gene (reference sequence). The length of the CDR3 is 15 residues. The CDR3 region has the DNA TGCAGTGCCCTATCCATCGAAAGGAGCAATCAGCCCCAGCATTTT. It is translated as CSALSIERSNQPQHF.

The sample holds many counts of this clonotype. The chain combines TRBV6-6 with TRBJ2-1; 9 bases match TRBD1. J gave up 9 bases and V 8 bases, and 11 bases lay outside the gene matches. This CDR3 is built from 14 residues. Germline values: CDR1 MNHNY, CDR2 SVGAGI (reference sequence). CDR3 protein: CASGIGTGLSEQFF. As DNA, the CDR3 is TGTGCCAGCGGGATAGGGACAGGGTTAAGTGAGCAGTTCTTC.

This clonotype was seen more than once but under ten times. Possible read error: a much larger clone is one base away. V usage is TRBV5-1 and J usage is TRBJ2-1; D is possibly TRBD1 (6 bases). With 4 bases removed from V and 3 bases from J, the gap between germline ends came to 17 bases. CDR3 length: 16 amino acids. The V gene's germline CDR1 is SGHRS and CDR2 YFSETQ. The CDR3 nucleotides read TGCGCCAGCAGCGAACGACAGGCTAGCTTCTACAATGAGCAGTTCTTC. Translated, it gives CASSERQASFYNEQFF.

The chain recombines TRBV5-6 with TRBJ2-5, with D unresolved. V was trimmed by 0 bases and J by 6 bases, leaving 9 bases between them. The germline V gene has CDR1 SGHDT and CDR2 YYEEEE. The CDR3 sequence is 13 residues long. The CDR3 is CASSLVGQKTQYF. CDR3 in DNA: TGTGCCAGCAGCTTGGTCGGGCAAAAGACCCAGTACTTC. The entire variable domain, with the rest obtained from reference TRBV5-6 and TRBJ2-5, is as follows: DAGVTQSPTHLIKTRGQQVTLRCSPKSGHDTVSWYQQALGQGPQFIFQYYEEEERQRGNFPDRFSGHQFPNYSSELNVNALLLGDSALYLCASSLVGQKTQYFGPGTRLLVL.

The sample holds many counts of this clonotype. The V gene is TRBV15, the J gene TRBJ2-1, with D perhaps given as TRBD1 or TRBD2 (6 bases each). CDR1 LNHNV and CDR2 YYDKDF come from the germline V gene (reference sequence). V dropped 2 bases and J dropped 7 bases, with 18 bases sitting between them. This CDR3 is built from 16 residues. CDR3 region: CATSRLRTRGTNEQFF. CDR3 nucleotide sequence: TGTGCCACCAGCAGACTGAGGACCCGCGGGACAAATGAGCAGTTCTTC.

Turning to this clonotype: A much more abundant neighbour one base away suggests this may be a read error. This chain joins TRBV5-1 and TRBJ2-1, with D possibly TRBD2 on 6 matching bases. This CDR3 has 14 amino acids. The germline gives CDR1 SGHRS, CDR2 YFSETQ. CDR3 amino acids: CASSLRETGNEQLF. The CDR3 DNA follows: TGCGCCAGCAGCTTGCGGGAGACGGGCAATGAGCAGCTCTTC.

This clonotype was observed a single time. The chain links TRBV9 to TRBJ1-1, with TRBD1 identical over 7 bases. This CDR3 has 16 amino acids. The germline CDR1 and CDR2 sequences are SGDLS and YYNGEE. V shed 3 bases, J shed 9 bases, and the junction held 17 bases outside the gene matches. For the CDR3, the DNA is TGTGCCAGCAGCGGACCTTCACCGCGGGACAGAGCAAAAGCTTTCTTT. It translates to CASSGPSPRDRAKAFF.

The rearrangement joins TRBV6-5 to TRBJ2-1; D is perhaps TRBD1 (6 bases). The ends were cut back, 6 bases at V and 1 base at J, with 22 bases in the middle. The CDR3 length is 18 residues. Germline CDR1 and CDR2: MNHEY and SVGAGI. The CDR3 DNA is TGTGCCAGCAGATCCTTGACCGGGACAAAAGATTCCTACAATGAGCAGTTCTTC. As protein: CASRSLTGTKDSYNEQFF.

The table lists this clonotype with many counts. The chain combines TRBV5-1 with TRBJ1-4; tentatively, D is TRBD1 (5 bases). CDR1 and CDR2 from the germline V gene are SGHRS and YFSETQ. V shed 0 bases and J shed 7 bases, with 13 bases lying between them. The CDR3 runs to 15 residues. The CDR3 sequence is CASSLEGLKGEKLFF. CDR3 DNA sequence: TGCGCCAGCAGCTTGGAGGGGCTCAAAGGTGAAAAACTGTTTTTT.

This clonotype appeared many times. With a much larger clone just one base away, this may be a read error. This chain connects TRBV9 to TRBJ2-6; a possible D gene is TRBD2 (6 bases). Germline assignment: CDR1 SGDLS and CDR2 YYNGEE. The CDR3 runs to 17 residues. CDR3 sequence reads: CASSGQTSGTGATVLTF. The CDR3, as DNA: TGTGCCAGCAGCGGTCAAACCTCAGGGACTGGGGCCACCGTCCTGACTTTC. The full variable domain, rest sourced from reference TRBV9 and TRBJ2-6, is DSGVTQTPKHLITATGQRVTLRCSPRSGDLSVYWYQQSLDQGLQFLIQYYNGEERAKGNILERFSAQQFPDLHSELNLSSLELGDSALYFCASSGQTSGTGATVLTFGAGSRLTVL.

This chain joins TRBV5-1 and TRBJ2-3; D perhaps matches TRBD2 (6 bases). Germline CDR1 and CDR2: SGHRS and YFSETQ. The CDR3 totals 20 residues. The V end lost 4 bases, the J end lost 0 bases, and 27 bases lay between the germline ends. Written as DNA, the CDR3 is TGCGCCAGCAGCCGTCATGGGAAACTGACTAGATCCCCCAGCACAGATACGCAGTATTTT. The encoded protein is CASSRHGKLTRSPSTDTQYF.

This clonotype was detected many times. The genes are TRBV9 and TRBJ2-7, with D perhaps given as TRBD1 or TRBD2 (6 bases each). Germline-derived CDR1 and CDR2 are SGDLS and YYNGEE. The CDR3 spans 13 residues. The germline V and J ends were trimmed by 0 bases and 7 bases, with 11 bases remaining between them. The CDR3 region is CASSVGGGGEQYF. The DNA for the CDR3 is TGTGCCAGCAGCGTAGGAGGGGGAGGTGAGCAGTACTTC.